The 23 T cell receptor beta chains below come from one sample, sequenced in a study of blood T cell repertoires in COVID-19 (dated by TCRdb to 2018 to 2021). Libraries were constructed by the immunoSEQ multiplex PCR assay. TCRdb holds this immuneACCESS table with in-frame rearrangements only. Some clones are missing; in checked studies, unresolved V genes explain under half, and the rest has no known cause. For this sample the table gives 540,000 or so clones, of which around nine tenths were detected only once. The leading ten clones occupy around 8% of the sample. The specimen sequenced was peripheral blood. Every receptor here comes from a woman between 45 and 65 years old with COVID-19, enrolled during active disease.

This chain connects TRBV19 to TRBJ1-2; 7 bases are a match to TRBD1. In germline, CDR1 is LNHDA, CDR2 SQIVND (reference sequence). The CDR3 is 13 amino acids. The J segment lost 2 bases and the V segment lost 5 bases, leaving 2 bases of the junction unmatched. CDR3 amino acids: CASSQTGNYGYTF. CDR3 nucleotide sequence: TGTGCCAGTAGTCAGACAGGGAACTATGGCTACACCTTC.

The sample holds a few counts of this clone. This chain connects TRBV27 to TRBJ2-7, with 8 bases aligning to TRBD2. The CDR3 sequence is 14 residues long. With V trimmed by 2 bases and J by 6 bases, 6 bases remained unmatched. CDR1 is MNHEY, CDR2 SMNVEV, per germline (reference sequence). CDR3 residues: CASSLAGGPGEQYF. CDR3 bases: TGTGCCAGCAGTTTAGCGGGGGGCCCCGGCGAGCAGTACTTC.

Note on this clone: One end of the junction is discordant with germline, which a read error may explain. The rearrangement uses TRBV2 and TRBJ1-2, with a possible D match to TRBD1 (5 bases). This CDR3 contains 15 residues. The germline CDR1 and CDR2 sequences are SNHLY and FYNNEI. The CDR3 bases are TGTGCCAGCACTGAAACGGGACGGGGGAACAATGGCTACACCTTC. Its translation is CASTETGRGNNGYTF.

The rearrangement uses TRBV18 and TRBJ1-3; possible D gene TRBD1, 5 bases. V lost 3 bases to trimming and J lost 4 bases, with 13 bases between them. Germline CDR1 is KGHSH and CDR2 is LQKENI. CDR3 length equals 15 residues. CDR3 sequence reads: CASSPNTGFGNTIYF. Written as DNA, the CDR3 is TGTGCCAGCTCACCCAATACAGGTTTCGGAAACACCATATATTTT.

V usage is TRBV6-6 and J usage is TRBJ1-1, with D possibly matching TRBD1 (5 bases). With 4 bases removed from V and 4 bases from J, the gap between germline ends came to 13 bases. The length of the CDR3 is 14 residues. Germline CDR1 reads MNHNY; CDR2 reads SVGAGI (reference sequence). CDR3 nucleotide sequence: TGTGCCAGCAGTTTGTCCTTGGGGGGCACTGAAGCTTTCTTT. It specifies CASSLSLGGTEAFF.

The genes are TRBV5-6 and TRBJ2-3; D gene ambiguous. V lost 1 base to trimming and J lost 1 base, with 7 bases between them. The CDR3 covers 14 residues. Germline-derived CDR1 and CDR2 are SGHDT and YYEEEE. The CDR3 DNA is TGTGCCAGCAGCTTGTTGTTAGGCACAGATACGCAGTATTTT. It specifies CASSLLLGTDTQYF.

The chain employs TRBV18 and TRBJ1-4; D is undetermined. This CDR3 has 16 residues. Trimming shortened V by 3 bases and J by 5 bases, and 16 bases separated the two germline ends. Looked up from germline, CDR1 is KGHSH and CDR2 is LQKENI. CDR3 nucleotides: TGTGCCAGCTCACCTCTCCGGGATTTAAGAAATGAAAAACTGTTTTTT. Residues: CASSPLRDLRNEKLFF.

The rearrangement links TRBV4-2 to TRBJ1-2; TRBD1 aligns across 7 bases. The junction had 7 bases not matched to a gene; V was cut back by 6 bases and J by 6 bases. The CDR3 length is 13 residues. Germline V gene data show CDR1 as LGHNA and CDR2 as YNFKEQ. The CDR3 DNA is TGTGCCAGCAGTCCGAGGGGGCGTCATGGCTACACCTTC. Its protein product is CASSPRGRHGYTF.

The chain joins TRBV19 to TRBJ1-3; 8 nucleotides match TRBD1. J gave up 3 bases and V 7 bases, and 8 bases lay outside the gene matches. Germline lookup yields CDR1 LNHDA and CDR2 SQIVND (reference sequence). This CDR3 is built from 15 residues. DNA for the CDR3: TGTGCCAGTATTGCGGACAGGGAGATTGGAAACACCATATATTTT. Its protein is CASIADREIGNTIYF.

This sequence joins TRBV7-9 and TRBJ1-2; 10 bases are a match to TRBD1. The CDR3 is 18 amino acids. Per the germline V gene, CDR1 is SEHNR and CDR2 is FQNEAQ (reference sequence). The ends lost 3 bases at V and 6 bases at J; junction bases unmatched: 16. This CDR3 reads CASSFGTGVFKSSDGYTF. The CDR3 nucleotides read TGTGCCAGCAGCTTCGGGACAGGGGTTTTCAAATCGTCAGATGGCTACACCTTC.

The chain employs TRBV7-9 and TRBJ1-2; TRBD1 aligns across 9 bases. CDR1 is SEHNR, CDR2 FQNEAQ, per germline (reference sequence). The CDR3 extends over 13 amino acids. V shed 5 bases and J 8 bases; nucleotides not matched to a gene: 6. DNA of the CDR3: TGTGCCAGCAGCACGACAGGGGGGGACGGCTACACCTTC. Its translation: CASSTTGGDGYTF.

The V call is TRBV2, the J call TRBJ2-3, with 11 bases aligning to TRBD2. Trimming removed 1 base from V and 5 bases from J; junction bases left unmatched: 17. CDR1 is SNHLY, CDR2 FYNNEI, per germline. The CDR3 length is 20 residues. The CDR3 loop is CASSEGELAGGLSTVDTQYF. As DNA, the CDR3 is TGTGCCAGCAGTGAAGGAGAGCTAGCGGGGGGCCTCTCCACAGTAGATACGCAGTATTTT.

V usage is TRBV12-3 or TRBV12-4 and J usage is TRBJ1-4; D is possibly TRBD1 (5 bases). The CDR3 length is 13 residues. V lost 7 bases to trimming and J lost 6 bases, with 12 bases between them. CDR3 protein: CASMEGPDEKLFF. The CDR3 DNA is TGTGCCAGCATGGAGGGGCCGGATGAAAAACTGTTTTTT.

The chain uses TRBV28 and TRBJ1-2; 10 nucleotides align to TRBD1. Trimming at V came to 3 bases and at J to 3 bases, leaving 7 bases not matched to a gene. Per germline, CDR1 MDHEN and CDR2 SYDVKM. This CDR3 comprises 16 residues. CDR3 sequence reads: CASSLIIGQGDYGYTF. In nucleotides, the CDR3 is TGTGCCAGCAGTTTGATTATCGGACAGGGGGACTATGGCTACACCTTC.

The rearrangement joins TRBV5-1 to TRBJ2-1, with 9 bases matching TRBD1. CDR1 is SGHRS, CDR2 YFSETQ, per germline. This CDR3 spans 15 amino acids. V dropped 5 bases and J dropped 5; count of bases not matched to a gene: 8. The CDR3 DNA follows: TGCGCCAGCAGGGCCGGACAGGGGTTTAACAATGAGCAGTTCTTC. Encoded protein: CASRAGQGFNNEQFF.

The chain employs TRBV6-1 and TRBJ1-5; D is undetermined. V was cut by 3 bases and J by 2 bases, with 20 bases left in between. The CDR3 extends over 18 amino acids. CDR1 is MNHNS and CDR2 is SASEGT in the germline V gene. CDR3 DNA: TGTGCCAGCAGTGACCTCCCACGCCAGGCAATGGGCAATCAGCCCCAGCATTTT. This codes for CASSDLPRQAMGNQPQHF.

The V call is TRBV7-9, the J call TRBJ2-1, with 13 bases aligning to TRBD2. This CDR3 is built from 15 residues. V was clipped by 3 bases and J by 8 bases; unmatched bases: 4. Germline V lookup: CDR1 SEHNR, CDR2 FQNEAQ (reference sequence). The CDR3: CASSFRTSGGDEQFF. CDR3 bases: TGTGCCAGCAGCTTTCGCACTAGCGGGGGGGATGAGCAGTTCTTC.

The chain uses TRBV5-1 and TRBJ1-2, with D perhaps TRBD1 (6 bases). This CDR3 contains 13 residues. V was shortened by 0 bases and J by 9 bases, with 12 bases between the two germline ends. Germline V CDR1 and CDR2: SGHRS, YFSETQ. The CDR3 here is CASSLGQATSYTF. The CDR3 bases are TGCGCCAGCAGCTTGGGACAGGCTACAAGCTACACCTTC. Based on the CDR3 plus reference TRBV5-1 and TRBJ1-2, the full variable domain is KAGVTQTPRYLIKTRGQQVTLSCSPISGHRSVSWYQQTPGQGLQFLFEYFSETQRNKGNFPGRFSGRQFSNSRSEMNVSTLELGDSALYLCASSLGQATSYTFGSGTRLTVV.

The chain carries TRBV9 and TRBJ2-3, with 8 bases that match TRBD1. Germline V gives CDR1 SGDLS, CDR2 YYNGEE. The J segment lost 3 bases and the V segment lost 0 bases, leaving 3 bases of the junction unmatched. The CDR3 has 15 residues. Here the CDR3 DNA reads TGTGCCAGCAGCGTAGAGGACAGGGAGACAGATACGCAGTATTTT. Protein: CASSVEDRETDTQYF.

The CDR3 reads CASRQRGFTSTDTQYF. The CDR3, as DNA: TGTGCCAGCAGGCAGCGGGGGTTCACTAGCACAGATACGCAGTATTTT. The V gene is TRBV2, the J gene TRBJ2-3, with 8 nucleotides matching TRBD2. With V trimmed by 6 bases and J by 0 bases, 8 bases remained unmatched. Germline V gene lookup returns CDR1 SNHLY and CDR2 FYNNEI. CDR3 length: 16 amino acids.

This clone appeared a few times. The gene calls are TRBV10-3 and TRBJ2-2, with TRBD1 matching over 7 bases. Germline V gene data show CDR1 as ENHRY and CDR2 as SYGVKD. The CDR3 is 15 amino acids. Trimming took 8 bases from V and 0 from J; bases not matched to a gene: 6. The CDR3 here is CAIPRTGPNTGELFF. The CDR3 DNA follows: TGTGCCATCCCCCGGACAGGACCGAACACCGGGGAGCTGTTTTTT.

The chain has TRBV19 and TRBJ1-2; possible D gene TRBD1, 6 bases. The V and J ends lost 5 bases and 5 bases respectively, with 12 bases between them. This CDR3 comprises 13 residues. Looked up from germline, CDR1 is LNHDA and CDR2 is SQIVND (reference sequence). The chain's CDR3 is CASSSDRHYGYTF. The CDR3 region has the DNA TGTGCCAGTAGTTCAGACAGGCATTATGGCTACACCTTC.

This chain links TRBV5-1 with TRBJ1-3; D remains ambiguous. The CDR3 sequence is 12 residues long. The V gene's germline CDR1 is SGHRS and CDR2 YFSETQ. Trimming took off 5 bases at V and 4 bases at J, with 7 bases between the two ends. Here the CDR3 reads CASRDSGNTIYF. The CDR3 region has the DNA TGCGCCAGCAGGGACTCCGGAAACACCATATATTTT.